A single sample is the source of the 31 T cell receptor beta chains below, sequenced in a study of OX40 agonist ivuxolimab in advanced cancers. The library came from the immunoSEQ multiplex PCR assay. TCRdb holds this immuneACCESS table with in-frame rearrangements only. Some clones are missing; in checked studies, unresolved V genes explain under half, and the rest has no known cause. Present in this sample are 90,000 to 130,000 clones, 75% to 95% of which were seen just once. Roughly 0.66% of the sample goes to the ten largest clones. Here the sequenced sample was CD4+ or CD8+ T cells sorted from blood, taken in a trial of the OX40 agonist ivuxolimab. These TCRs come from an adult with an advanced solid tumor such as melanoma, head and neck, liver or kidney cancer.

DNA of the CDR3: TGCAGCGTTGAAGAGGCAGGGAATGTGGATACGCAGTATTTT. Protein sequence: CSVEEAGNVDTQYF. The J gene is TRBJ2-3, the V gene TRBV29-1; D might be TRBD1 (5 bases). Germline V gene sequence: CDR1 SQVTM, CDR2 ANQGSEA. V shed 0 bases and J shed 6 bases, with 13 bases lying between them. The CDR3 runs to 14 residues.

This clone occurred once. This chain uses TRBV11-1 with TRBJ2-5, with 11 positions matching TRBD2. From germline, CDR1 is SGHAT and CDR2 FQDESV (reference sequence). The CDR3 runs to 14 residues. Trimming cost V 3 bases and J 11 bases; bases outside gene matches: 8. CDR3 nucleotide sequence: TGTGCCAGCAGCTTCCGGGACAGGACTAGCGGGCAGTACTTC. Its protein is CASSFRDRTSGQYF.

This rearrangement joins TRBV5-1 to TRBJ2-7, with TRBD1 matching over 11 bases. Germline V CDR1 and CDR2: SGHRS, YFSETQ. V lost 4 bases, J lost 5 bases, and 5 bases stayed unmatched. The CDR3 has 14 amino acids. DNA for the CDR3: TGCGCCAGCAGCAGTGGACAGGGGGCTCACGAGCAGTACTTC. It yields the protein CASSSGQGAHEQYF.

J is TRBJ2-3 and V is TRBV19; D is unclear. The CDR3 is 15 amino acids. Trimming shortened V by 5 bases and J by 4 bases, and 16 bases separated the two germline ends. Germline assignment: CDR1 LNHDA and CDR2 SQIVND (reference sequence). The chain's CDR3 is CASSGPESSPDTQYF. CDR3 bases: TGTGCCAGTAGTGGACCCGAAAGTTCCCCAGATACGCAGTATTTT.

The chain recombines TRBV20-1 with TRBJ2-1; D not certain. In germline, CDR1 is DFQATT, CDR2 SNEGSKA (reference sequence). The CDR3 is 11 amino acids. V was shortened by 4 bases and J by 4 bases, with 5 bases between the two germline ends. CDR3 bases: TGCAGTGCTAACTCTTACAATGAGCAGTTCTTC. Translated: CSANSYNEQFF.

This chain joins TRBV7-6 and TRBJ2-1, with D uncertain. V was shortened by 1 base and J by 10 bases, with 8 bases between the two germline ends. This CDR3 spans 12 amino acids. Germline CDR1 reads SGHVS; CDR2 reads FNYEAQ. The CDR3 sequence is CASSLERREQFF. CDR3 DNA: TGTGCCAGCAGCTTAGAGAGACGCGAGCAGTTCTTC.

The genes are TRBV30 and TRBJ2-1; D is tentatively TRBD1 or TRBD2 (5 bases each). CDR1 and CDR2 (germline): GTSNPN, SVGIG (reference sequence). Trimming shortened V by 1 base and J by 5 bases, and 9 bases separated the two germline ends. The CDR3 is 13 amino acids. CDR3 amino acids: CAWSGDGNNEQFF. In DNA, the CDR3 is TGTGCCTGGAGTGGGGACGGGAACAATGAGCAGTTCTTC.

The V gene is TRBV19, the J gene TRBJ2-4, with 8 bases lining up with TRBD2. The CDR3 length is 14 residues. V shed 3 bases and J 7 bases; nucleotides not matched to a gene: 5. Per germline, CDR1 LNHDA and CDR2 SQIVND (reference sequence). CDR3 residues: CASSMGLDRNIQYF. CDR3 nucleotides: TGTGCCAGTAGTATGGGACTAGATCGGAACATTCAGTACTTC.

This clone appeared once. This chain links TRBV6-1 with TRBJ2-7; 10 nucleotides line up with TRBD2. CDR3 length: 14 residues. CDR1 is MNHNS and CDR2 is SASEGT in the germline V gene. The V segment lost 5 bases and the J segment 4 bases; nucleotides outside the gene matches: 5. The CDR3 is CASSLAGVSYEQYF. DNA of the CDR3: TGTGCCAGCAGTCTAGCGGGAGTTTCGTACGAGCAGTACTTC.

The rearrangement joins TRBV11-1 to TRBJ2-7; the D gene is possibly TRBD2 (6 bases). V was trimmed by 3 bases and J by 1 base, leaving 19 bases between them. The length of the CDR3 is 17 residues. Germline loops: CDR1 SGHAT, CDR2 FQDESV (reference sequence). In DNA, the CDR3 is TGTGCCAGCAGCTTCCTTAGCCGGGACTCAGTATCCTACGAGCAGTACTTC. It specifies CASSFLSRDSVSYEQYF.

This clone was observed a single time. This rearrangement joins TRBV29-1 to TRBJ1-2; 10 positions agree with TRBD1. J gave up 4 bases and V 6 bases, and 17 bases lay outside the gene matches. The length of the CDR3 is 17 residues. Germline CDR1 and CDR2: SQVTM and ANQGSEA. CDR3 coding DNA: TGCAGCGTCAGAGTCTCTACCCCGGGACAGGGGAGCTATGGCTACACCTTC. It codes for CSVRVSTPGQGSYGYTF.

This rearrangement joins TRBV29-1 to TRBJ2-7; TRBD1 might be the D (6 bases). Per germline, CDR1 SQVTM and CDR2 ANQGSEA. Trimming cost V 6 bases and J 4 bases, with 16 bases left between them. There are 13 residues in the CDR3. The CDR3 bases are TGCAGCGTGTCTCCGGGACACGGATACGAGCAGTACTTC. Translating gives CSVSPGHGYEQYF.

The chain carries TRBV7-2 and TRBJ2-2; D remains ambiguous. Germline V CDR1 and CDR2: SGHTA, FQGNSA. The V gene lost 1 base and the J gene lost 4 bases, with 7 bases spanning the gap. The CDR3 contains 14 residues. The DNA for the CDR3 is TGTGCCAGCAGCTTAGGTAGCCTCACCGGGGAGCTGTTTTTT. It is translated as CASSLGSLTGELFF.

Written as DNA, the CDR3 is TGTGCCAGCAGTTCCCCAGGGCTGGAGACCCAGTACTTC. Residues: CASSSPGLETQYF. This chain connects TRBV6-5 to TRBJ2-5, with D tentatively TRBD1 (5 bases). Trimming removed 4 bases from V and 5 bases from J, with 11 bases in between. Germline CDR1 is MNHEY and CDR2 is SVGAGI. CDR3 length equals 13 residues.

V gene TRBV6-5 combines with J gene TRBJ1-2, with D tentatively TRBD1 (5 bases). The CDR3 length is 14 residues. Germline CDR1 MNHEY, CDR2 SVGAGI. V lost 5 bases and J lost 4, with 14 bases in between. CDR3 region: CASSVQDTTYGYTF. As DNA, the CDR3 is TGTGCCAGCAGTGTTCAGGACACAACCTATGGCTACACCTTC.

This clone was detected only once. The V call is TRBV7-9, the J call TRBJ2-5, with 12 bases lining up with TRBD2. Germline assignment: CDR1 SEHNR and CDR2 FQNEAQ (reference sequence). Losses at the gene ends were 0 bases for V and 3 bases for J; bases not matched to a gene: 2. The CDR3 loop spans 16 amino acids. The CDR3 spells CASSLARLAGEETQYF. The CDR3 DNA reads as TGTGCCAGCAGCTTAGCTCGACTAGCGGGGGAAGAGACCCAGTACTTC.

V usage is TRBV9 and J usage is TRBJ2-5, with D perhaps matching TRBD1 (6 bases). This CDR3 has 15 amino acids. V was shortened by 4 bases and J by 4 bases, with 17 bases between the two germline ends. CDR1 and CDR2 (germline): SGDLS, YYNGEE. The CDR3 is CASSPTAGVRETQYF. The CDR3, as DNA: TGTGCCAGCAGCCCGACTGCAGGGGTGAGAGAGACCCAGTACTTC. The full variable domain, completed using reference TRBV9 and TRBJ2-5, is DSGVTQTPKHLITATGQRVTLRCSPRSGDLSVYWYQQSLDQGLQFLIQYYNGEERAKGNILERFSAQQFPDLHSELNLSSLELGDSALYFCASSPTAGVRETQYFGPGTRLLVL.

The chain employs TRBV6-5 and TRBJ2-7; 11 bases match TRBD1. V was clipped by 5 bases and J by 3 bases; unmatched bases: 3. CDR1 is MNHEY, CDR2 SVGAGI, per germline. CDR3 length: 14 residues. Written as DNA, the CDR3 is TGTGCCAGCAGTCGGACAGGGGGCAACTACGAGCAGTACTTC. It specifies CASSRTGGNYEQYF.

The rearrangement joins TRBV9 to TRBJ2-1; 11 nucleotides agree with TRBD2. Germline CDR1 reads SGDLS; CDR2 reads YYNGEE. The CDR3 is 17 amino acids. The junction had 5 bases not matched to a gene; V was cut back by 3 bases and J by 0 bases. The CDR3 sequence: CASSETSGVHSYNEQFF. In DNA form, the CDR3 reads TGTGCCAGCAGCGAGACTAGCGGGGTACACTCCTACAATGAGCAGTTCTTC. The whole variable domain, filled in from reference TRBV9 and TRBJ2-1, reads DSGVTQTPKHLITATGQRVTLRCSPRSGDLSVYWYQQSLDQGLQFLIQYYNGEERAKGNILERFSAQQFPDLHSELNLSSLELGDSALYFCASSETSGVHSYNEQFFGPGTRLTVL.

The V and J genes are TRBV6-5 and TRBJ2-5; TRBD1 might be the D (6 bases). V was cut by 4 bases and J by 0 bases, with 12 bases left in between. Germline values: CDR1 MNHEY, CDR2 SVGAGI. The CDR3 has 15 amino acids. CDR3 nucleotide sequence: TGTGCCAGCAGTTCCCGCCAGGGGTACCAAGAGACCCAGTACTTC. It specifies CASSSRQGYQETQYF.

This sequence joins TRBV27 and TRBJ2-3, with 7 bases that match TRBD1. Germline V lookup: CDR1 MNHEY, CDR2 SMNVEV (reference sequence). This CDR3 spans 16 amino acids. Trimming took 6 bases from V and 2 from J; bases not matched to a gene: 11. Here the CDR3 DNA reads TGTGCCAGCAGCCATCTAACAGGGGACCCCACAGATACGCAGTATTTT. It yields the protein CASSHLTGDPTDTQYF.

V usage is TRBV7-8 and J usage is TRBJ2-5; D may be TRBD1 or TRBD2 (5 bases each). V was trimmed by 0 bases and J by 2 bases, leaving 10 bases between them. The germline CDR1 and CDR2 sequences are SGHVS and FQNEAQ. The CDR3 sequence is 15 residues long. This CDR3 reads CASSLAWGSQETQYF. The CDR3 nucleotides are TGTGCCAGCAGCTTAGCGTGGGGGTCACAAGAGACCCAGTACTTC.

The gene calls are TRBV6-1 and TRBJ1-2; D not certain. CDR1 is MNHNS and CDR2 is SASEGT in the germline V gene. V lost 2 bases to trimming and J lost 5 bases, with 9 bases between them. The CDR3 is 13 residues long. CDR3 in amino acids: CASSESEFYGYTF. CDR3 DNA sequence: TGTGCCAGCAGTGAATCGGAGTTTTATGGCTACACCTTC.

The chain employs TRBV29-1 and TRBJ2-5, with D possibly TRBD1 on 6 matching bases. Trimming removed 7 bases from V and 2 bases from J, with 8 bases in between. Per germline, CDR1 SQVTM and CDR2 ANQGSEA. CDR3 size: 11 residues. DNA for the CDR3: TGCAGCGCTGGACAGCAAGAGACCCAGTACTTC. This sequence encodes CSAGQQETQYF.

The chain uses TRBV30 and TRBJ2-2, with a tentative D call TRBD1 (5 bases). The CDR3 covers 15 residues. Trimming stripped 2 bases from V and 3 bases from J, with 13 bases between. Germline CDR1 and CDR2: GTSNPN and SVGIG (reference sequence). For the CDR3, the DNA is TGTGCCTGGAGTCAGGGCCCTGTGGACACCGGGGAGCTGTTTTTT. It codes for CAWSQGPVDTGELFF.

The chain combines TRBV7-3 with TRBJ2-1; 11 bases fit TRBD2. Germline V gene data show CDR1 as SGHTA and CDR2 as FQGTGA. Trimming at V came to 4 bases and at J to 6 bases, leaving 5 bases not matched to a gene. CDR3 length: 15 residues. The DNA for the CDR3 is TGTGCCAGCAGCTCGACGGGACTAGCGGCCAATGAGCAGTTCTTC. Amino acid sequence: CASSSTGLAANEQFF.

This clone appeared a single time. At one end the junction does not follow the germline gene, possibly because of a read error. The chain joins TRBV13 to TRBJ1-3; D gene ambiguous. The germline gives CDR1 PRHDT, CDR2 FYEKMQ (reference sequence). The CDR3 runs to 14 residues. The CDR3 nucleotides are TGTGCCAGCAGCTTAGAGAGGGCGGGAAGCACCATATATTTT. Protein product: CASSLERAGSTIYF.

V is TRBV6-1 and J is TRBJ2-7; TRBD2 agrees at 7 bases. CDR3 size: 14 residues. The germline CDR1 and CDR2 sequences are MNHNS and SASEGT. Trimming cost V 1 base and J 1 base; bases outside gene matches: 1. In nucleotides, the CDR3 is TGTGCCAGCAGTGAAGAGGGAGGGTCCTACGAGCAGTACTTC. This codes for CASSEEGGSYEQYF.

The genes are TRBV11-3 and TRBJ1-1; a possible D gene is TRBD1 (5 bases). V was pared by 2 bases and J by 5 bases, with 12 bases between. Per the germline V gene, CDR1 is SGHNT and CDR2 is YENEEA. CDR3 length equals 14 residues. CDR3 sequence (DNA): TGTGCCAGCAGCTTACAGGGTTCGCAAACTGAAGCTTTCTTT. The encoded protein is CASSLQGSQTEAFF. Supplemented by reference TRBV11-3 and TRBJ1-1, the full variable domain reads EAGVVQSPRYKIIEKKQPVAFWCNPISGHNTLYWYLQNLGQGPELLIRYENEEAVDDSQLPKDRFSAERLKGVDSTLKIQPAELGDSAVYLCASSLQGSQTEAFFGQGTRLTVV.

The rearrangement joins TRBV7-3 to TRBJ1-1; D remains ambiguous. The CDR3 covers 13 residues. CDR1 SGHTA and CDR2 FQGTGA come from the germline V gene. V was cut by 0 bases and J by 0 bases, with 2 bases left in between. The CDR3 DNA follows: TGTGCCAGCAGCTTAACACTGAACACTGAAGCTTTCTTT. It translates to CASSLTLNTEAFF.

The chain uses TRBV2 and TRBJ1-2, with 8 positions matching TRBD1. This CDR3 is 14 amino acids long. After removal of 6 bases from V and 2 bases from J, the junction contained 5 bases not matched to a gene. CDR1 is SNHLY and CDR2 is FYNNEI in the germline V gene. The CDR3 region is CASSGQGGNYGYTF. CDR3 sequence (DNA): TGTGCCAGCAGCGGACAGGGAGGAAACTATGGCTACACCTTC.